This T cell receptor (beta chain) is from a study of shared clonotypes between healthy human individuals. This CDR3 region has 17 residues. Germline loops: CDR1 LNHDA, CDR2 SQIVND (reference sequence). The ends were cut back, 4 bases at V and 1 base at J, with 19 bases in the middle. Clones were read by immunoSEQ multiplex PCR, and TCRdb kept only the in-frame ones, dropping some. This table has 600,000 to 750,000 clones, roughly 72% appearing once. The chain couples TRBV19 to TRBJ1-1; D is unclear. The source material was memory CD4+ T cells sorted from blood. Sample subset: CD45RA-negative fraction. This TCR was sampled from a woman aged 25-40 years in good health. The CDR3 is CASSKRVGPSKNTEAFF. The CDR3 DNA follows: TGTGCCAGTAGTAAGAGGGTCGGGCCATCGAAGAACACTGAAGCTTTCTTT. Filled out from reference TRBV19 and TRBJ1-1, the complete variable domain reads DGGITQSPKYLFRKEGQNVTLSCEQNLNHDAMYWYRQDPGQGLRLIYYSQIVNDFQKGDIAEGYSVSREKKESFPLTVTSAQKNPTAFYLCASSKRVGPSKNTEAFFGQGTRLTVV.